The rows below give T cell receptor beta chains drawn from one sample of a study of OX40 agonist ivuxolimab in advanced cancers. This table comes from immunoSEQ multiplex PCR, and its TCRdb copy is limited to in-frame clones, with some not included. Counted here are 75,000 to 90,000 clones, approximately 92% occurring once; the ten biggest clones make up 0.55% to 0.65%. Sequences were derived from CD4+ or CD8+ T cells sorted from blood, sampled in a trial of the OX40 agonist ivuxolimab. The origin of the receptors is an adult with an advanced solid tumor such as melanoma, head and neck, liver or kidney cancer. CDR3s include the opening cysteine and the closing phenylalanine or tryptophan. A D gene is named only where the DNA matches it firmly. Only some rows state a clone size, as once, few, many or a class for expanded clones.

D gene,J gene,clone size,V gene,CDR3 protein,CDR3 DNA
-,TRBJ2-3,-,TRBV10-3,CAIGVGTDTQYF,TGTGCCATCGGGGTGGGCACAGATACGCAGTATTTT
-,TRBJ2-7,-,TRBV7-9,CASSPLGGTMGYEQYF,TGTGCCAGCAGTCCATTAGGGGGGACGATGGGGTACGAGCAGTACTTC
-,TRBJ2-2,once,TRBV30,CAWSVHNTGELFF,TGTGCCTGGAGTGTCCACAACACCGGGGAGCTGTTTTTT
-,TRBJ2-5,-,TRBV30,CAWSVMGQETQYF,TGTGCCTGGAGTGTAATGGGGCAAGAGACCCAGTACTTC
-,TRBJ2-5,-,TRBV6-5,CASSWAWGRQETQYF,TGTGCCAGCAGTTGGGCCTGGGGCAGGCAAGAGACCCAGTACTTC
-,TRBJ2-5,-,TRBV14,CASSPSGGETQYF,TGTGCCAGCAGCCCCTCTGGGGGGGAGACCCAGTACTTC
-,TRBJ2-5,-,TRBV5-5,CASSLIPLYSPKETQYF,TGTGCCAGCAGCTTGATCCCCTTGTACAGCCCCAAAGAGACCCAGTACTTC
TRBD1,TRBJ1-5,once,TRBV30,CAWSKGGGTVNQPQHF,TGTGCCTGGAGTAAGGGCGGGGGGACAGTTAATCAGCCCCAGCATTTT
-,TRBJ1-5,-,TRBV6-5,CASSYLPEANQPQHF,TGTGCCAGCAGTTATCTGCCAGAAGCAAATCAGCCCCAGCATTTT
-,TRBJ1-1,-,TRBV2,CASSEIRGGTEAFF,TGTGCCAGCAGTGAAATCAGGGGCGGAACTGAAGCTTTCTTT
TRBD2,TRBJ2-1,-,TRBV6-5,CASSYGGLENNEQFF,TGTGCCAGCAGTTACGGCGGACTAGAGAACAATGAGCAGTTCTTC
-,TRBJ1-3,-,TRBV6-5,CASTTGRDGNTIYF,TGTGCCAGCACCACAGGCAGGGATGGAAACACCATATATTTT
TRBD2,TRBJ2-1,-,TRBV11-3,CASSLGLAGGNEQFF,TGTGCCAGCAGCTTAGGACTAGCGGGGGGTAATGAGCAGTTCTTC
-,TRBJ2-5,-,TRBV11-3,CASSFSGTGTQYF,TGTGCCAGCAGCTTCTCGGGGACGGGGACCCAGTACTTC
TRBD1,TRBJ1-2,few,TRBV9,CASSLDRGYGYTF,TGTGCCAGCAGCCTCGACAGGGGCTATGGCTACACCTTC
TRBD1,TRBJ1-4,few,TRBV13,CASSRQGEQEKLFF,TGTGCCAGCAGCCGCCAGGGGGAGCAAGAAAAACTGTTTTTT
-,TRBJ2-7,-,TRBV9,CASSTYFTGEQYF,TGTGCCAGCAGCACATATTTTACAGGGGAGCAGTACTTC
-,TRBJ2-5,-,TRBV18,CASSPHSSSEETQYF,TGTGCCAGCTCACCCCACTCCTCTAGCGAGGAGACCCAGTACTTC
TRBD2,TRBJ2-2,-,TRBV7-7,CAIPTSGSGELFF,TGTGCTATCCCGACTAGCGGTAGCGGGGAGCTGTTTTTT
-,TRBJ1-5,-,TRBV27,CASSKDTYQPQHF,TGTGCCAGCAGTAAGGACACTTATCAGCCCCAGCATTTT
-,TRBJ2-1,-,TRBV19,CASSIQGRNEQFF,TGTGCCAGTAGTATCCAAGGCCGCAATGAGCAGTTCTTC
-,TRBJ1-1,-,TRBV19,CASSMQGVVGTEAFF,TGTGCCAGTAGTATGCAGGGAGTAGTGGGCACTGAAGCTTTCTTT
-,TRBJ2-3,-,TRBV18,CASSLGISSTDTQYF,TGTGCCAGCTCACTAGGGATTTCTAGCACAGATACGCAGTATTTT
TRBD2,TRBJ2-5,-,TRBV27,CASSRGLAGEETQYF,TGTGCCAGCAGCCGAGGACTAGCGGGAGAAGAGACCCAGTACTTC
TRBD2,TRBJ2-5,-,TRBV9,CASSVRGVQETQYF,TGTGCCAGCAGTGTTCGGGGGGTCCAAGAGACCCAGTACTTC
TRBD2,TRBJ2-7,few,TRBV30,CAWTRGLQSYEQYF,TGTGCCTGGACCCGGGGACTACAGTCCTACGAGCAGTACTTC
-,TRBJ1-2,-,TRBV5-4,CASTPGGASYGYTF,TGTGCCAGCACCCCGGGGGGGGCGTCCTATGGCTACACCTTC
-,TRBJ2-5,-,TRBV6-5,CAAGAEETQYF,TGTGCCGCGGGGGCAGAAGAGACCCAGTACTTC
TRBD2,TRBJ2-3,-,TRBV4-1,CASSQRGGAGTDTQYF,TGCGCCAGCAGCCAGCGGGGGGGCGCGGGCACAGATACGCAGTATTTT
TRBD2,TRBJ2-1,-,TRBV7-9,CASSLVSGRDLGNEQFF,TGTGCCAGCAGCTTAGTTAGCGGGAGGGATCTAGGCAATGAGCAGTTCTTC
-,TRBJ1-4,-,TRBV2,CASSEGGGEKLFF,TGTGCCAGCAGTGAGGGAGGTGGTGAAAAACTGTTTTTT
TRBD1,TRBJ1-5,-,TRBV30,CAWTTGDTQPQHF,TGTGCCTGGACTACAGGGGACACTCAGCCCCAGCATTTT
TRBD1,TRBJ2-5,-,TRBV9,CASSVGTGQVPQYF,TGTGCCAGCAGCGTGGGGACAGGTCAGGTGCCCCAGTACTTC